The 22 T cell receptor beta chains below come from one sample, sequenced in a study of Graves' ophthalmopathy and Graves' hyperthyroidism. Using RNA transcripts, the TCR beta CDR3 regions were amplified. Second-round multiplex PCR came after a first-round RT-PCR that employed HTBI primers. Using its own MiXCR run on the multiplex PCR reads, TCRdb lists one record per CDR3 protein. The sample has 300,000 to 450,000 distinct CDR3 sequences, about 15% seen once; the top ten hold roughly 2.4%. Sequencing was done on a sample of peripheral blood. Receptors originate from an adult woman with stable Graves' hyperthyroidism.

In this sample, this clonotype turned up many times. This chain links TRBV6-1 with TRBJ2-6; D gene ambiguous. This CDR3 contains 15 residues. Germline-derived CDR1 and CDR2 are MNHNS and SASEGT. The V end lost 3 bases, the J end lost 0 bases, and 6 bases lay between the germline ends. The chain's CDR3 is CASSEPSSGANVLTF. The CDR3 bases are TGTGCCAGCAGTGAGCCGAGCTCTGGGGCCAACGTCCTGACTTTC.

This clonotype was found many times. The genes are TRBV2 and TRBJ1-1; D is unresolved. The CDR3 runs 14 residues. Trimming shortened V by 7 bases and J by 3 bases, and 15 bases separated the two germline ends. Germline V lookup: CDR1 SNHLY, CDR2 FYNNEI. CDR3 nucleotide sequence: TGTGCCAGCAACTCTCGGGGTGTGTACACTGAAGCTTTCTTT. This gives the protein CASNSRGVYTEAFF.

This clonotype was recorded many times. The V gene is TRBV4-1, the J gene TRBJ2-7, with TRBD2 matching 7 bases. In germline, CDR1 is MGHRA, CDR2 YSYEKL. The CDR3 has 16 residues. V dropped 4 bases and J dropped 3; count of bases not matched to a gene: 12. CDR3 sequence (DNA): TGCGCCAGCAGCCCGTCGACGTCGCGGGGGTACTACGAGCAGTACTTC. The encoded protein is CASSPSTSRGYYEQYF.

This clonotype occurred a few times. This may be a read error: a much more frequent sequence differs by one nucleotide. The CDR3 coding sequence is TGTGCCAGTAGTATTAGGATCCAGGGGGCATGGCAGCCCCGGCATTTT. It is translated as CASSIRIQGAWQPRHF. This chain uses TRBV19 with TRBJ1-5; 8 positions agree with TRBD1. This CDR3 is 16 amino acids long. Germline V gives CDR1 LNHDA, CDR2 SQIVND (reference sequence).

This clonotype has ten or more counts. This chain connects TRBV24-1 to TRBJ2-5, with TRBD1 matching over 8 bases. CDR3 length: 16 residues. The germline V gene encodes CDR1 KGHDR and CDR2 SFDVKD. Trimming took 4 bases from V and 4 from J; bases not matched to a gene: 10. CDR3 loop: CATSDPRQGLGETQYF. The CDR3 coding sequence is TGTGCCACCAGTGACCCGAGACAGGGGTTAGGAGAGACCCAGTACTTC.

This clonotype has at least ten counts. J is TRBJ2-7 and V is TRBV6-1, with 10 bases fitting TRBD1. Per the germline V gene, CDR1 is MNHNS and CDR2 is SASEGT. The V and J ends lost 7 bases and 6 bases, in that order; junction bases with no gene match: 6. The CDR3 spans 13 residues. CDR3 DNA: TGTGCCAGCACTGGACAGGGGGGTGGCGAGCAGTACTTC. Protein sequence: CASTGQGGGEQYF.

Only a few counts were recorded for this clonotype. This chain connects TRBV18 to TRBJ1-5, with 8 bases aligning to TRBD1. V shed 6 bases, J shed 6 bases, and the junction held 7 bases outside the gene matches. CDR3 length: 14 amino acids. Germline V CDR1 and CDR2: KGHSH, LQKENI. Here the CDR3 reads CASSGQGGSQPQHF. In DNA form, the CDR3 reads TGTGCCAGCTCCGGACAGGGAGGTAGTCAGCCCCAGCATTTT. The whole variable domain, filled in from reference TRBV18 and TRBJ1-5, reads NAGVMQNPRHLVRRRGQEARLRCSPMKGHSHVYWYRQLPEEGLKFMVYLQKENIIDESGMPKERFSAEFPKEGPSILRIQQVVRGDSAAYFCASSGQGGSQPQHFGDGTRLSIL.

This clonotype appeared many times. V usage is TRBV29-1 and J usage is TRBJ2-5; 7 nucleotides agree with TRBD2. The CDR3 sequence is 15 residues long. Trimming cost V 1 base and J 1 base; bases outside gene matches: 6. The germline gives CDR1 SQVTM, CDR2 ANQGSEA. CDR3 coding DNA: TGCAGCGTTGAAGTAGCGGGCAGGATCCAAGAGACCCAGTACTTC. It encodes CSVEVAGRIQETQYF.

This clonotype was recorded at least ten times. The gene calls are TRBV25-1 and TRBJ1-1; D gene unclear. Trimming stripped 3 bases from V and 0 bases from J, with 5 bases between. The CDR3 spans 13 residues. Germline V gene data show CDR1 as MGHDK and CDR2 as SYGVNS. The CDR3, as DNA: TGTGCCAGCAGTGAGAGGGTGAACACTGAAGCTTTCTTT. As protein: CASSERVNTEAFF.

This clonotype was observed many times. The rearrangement uses TRBV11-1 and TRBJ2-7, with 11 bases matching TRBD2. From germline, CDR1 is SGHAT and CDR2 FQDESV (reference sequence). After removal of 6 bases from V and 3 bases from J, the junction contained 7 bases not matched to a gene. The CDR3 has 15 amino acids. CDR3: CASSPTSGGVYEQYF. CDR3 in DNA: TGTGCCAGCAGTCCAACTAGCGGGGGAGTCTACGAGCAGTACTTC.

This clonotype came up many times. The chain is built from TRBV7-2 and TRBJ1-5, with D unclear. V was clipped by 5 bases and J by 3 bases, with 8 bases between them. The V gene's germline CDR1 is SGHTA and CDR2 FQGNSA. The CDR3 is 13 residues long. Written as DNA, the CDR3 is TGTGCCAGCAGCCCGCTCATCAATCAGCCCCAGCATTTT. It is translated as CASSPLINQPQHF. The complete variable domain, with remaining parts taken from reference TRBV7-2 and TRBJ1-5, reads GAGVSQSPSNKVTEKGKDVELRCDPISGHTALYWYRQSLGQGLEFLIYFQGNSAPDKSGLPSDRFSAERTGGSVSTLTIQRTQQEDSAVYLCASSPLINQPQHFGDGTRLSIL.

This clonotype was recorded only once. This chain uses TRBV12-3 or TRBV12-4 with TRBJ1-1; no definite D call. V was clipped by 7 bases and J by 1 base, with 16 bases between them. This CDR3 has 15 residues. The CDR3 spells CASTRTNRGNTEAFF. Written as DNA, the CDR3 is TGTGCCAGCACCCGGACGAATCGGGGGAACACTGAAGCTTTCTTT.

This clonotype was seen at least ten times. The J gene is TRBJ1-5, the V gene TRBV12-3 or TRBV12-4; the D is unclear. Trimming shortened V by 3 bases and J by 9 bases, and 15 bases separated the two germline ends. This CDR3 comprises 14 residues. The CDR3 DNA is TGTGCCAGCAGTTTTACCTCACCGTGGGGGCCCCAGCATTTT. Its protein is CASSFTSPWGPQHF.

The rearrangement uses TRBV28 and TRBJ1-3, with D perhaps TRBD1 (5 bases). The CDR3 is 15 amino acids. CDR1 is MDHEN and CDR2 is SYDVKM in the germline V gene. V was pared by 6 bases and J by 2 bases, with 14 bases between. The CDR3 sequence is CASRLSGFTGNTIYF. The CDR3 region has the DNA TGTGCCAGCAGACTTTCAGGGTTTACTGGAAACACCATATATTTT.

This clonotype has a count of ten or more. The chain uses TRBV30 and TRBJ2-7; a possible D gene is TRBD1 (5 bases). The CDR3 length is 14 residues. Trimming pared 2 bases from V and 3 bases from J, leaving 14 bases between. Germline V gives CDR1 GTSNPN, CDR2 SVGIG (reference sequence). Written as DNA, the CDR3 is TGTGCCTGGAGTTCTCGGCAGGGTCGCTACGAGCAGTACTTC. As protein: CAWSSRQGRYEQYF. Based on the CDR3 plus reference TRBV30 and TRBJ2-7, the full variable domain is SQTIHQWPATLVQPVGSPLSLECTVEGTSNPNLYWYRQAAGRGLQLLFYSVGIGQISSEVPQNLSASRPQDRQFILSSKKLLLSDSGFYLCAWSSRQGRYEQYFGPGTRLTVT.

This clonotype was seen many times. This sequence joins TRBV29-1 and TRBJ2-5; D is uncertain. The V end was cut by 4 bases, the J end by 4 bases, with 13 bases between. Germline V gives CDR1 SQVTM, CDR2 ANQGSEA. The CDR3 spans 13 residues. CDR3: CSVATSWRETQYF. In DNA, the CDR3 is TGCAGCGTTGCTACATCTTGGCGAGAGACCCAGTACTTC.

This clonotype was seen many times. The chain has TRBV28 and TRBJ1-2; a weak D match, TRBD1 (5 bases). CDR3 length equals 13 residues. Germline V gene data show CDR1 as MDHEN and CDR2 as SYDVKM. Trimming stripped 10 bases from V and 8 bases from J, with 20 bases between. The CDR3 DNA reads as TGTGCCACCAATCACCGGGGGGACGGCGGCTACACCTTC. This translates into CATNHRGDGGYTF.

The chain joins TRBV12-5 to TRBJ1-6, with TRBD1 matching 8 bases. This CDR3 comprises 17 residues. V was clipped by 6 bases and J by 7 bases; unmatched bases: 14. From germline, CDR1 is LGHNT and CDR2 FRNRAP. The DNA of the CDR3 is TGTGCTAGTGGATGGGGGAACGGGGACAGGCCAAATTCACCCCTCCACTTT. Translation gives CASGWGNGDRPNSPLHF.

Comments on this clonotype: A read error may be the cause here, since a much bigger clone is one base away. The V call is TRBV6-2 or TRBV6-3, the J call TRBJ2-7, with 8 bases aligning to TRBD2. Looked up from germline, CDR1 is MNHEY and CDR2 is SVGEGT. CDR3 length: 15 residues. The chain's CDR3 is CASSYSSGNTYERYF. Here the CDR3 DNA reads TGTGCCAGCAGTTACTCTAGCGGGAACACCTACGAGCGGTACTTC.

This clonotype appeared many times. The gene calls are TRBV12-3 or TRBV12-4 and TRBJ2-5; 10 nucleotides match TRBD2. V lost 6 bases, J lost 4 bases, and 5 bases stayed unmatched. The CDR3 runs to 14 residues. The CDR3 reads CASRYGTSAETQYF. In DNA, the CDR3 is TGTGCCAGCAGATACGGGACTAGCGCAGAGACCCAGTACTTC.

Many counts were recorded for this clonotype. The V gene is TRBV20-1, the J gene TRBJ1-2; D is unclear. The CDR3 covers 12 residues. CDR1 DFQATT and CDR2 SNEGSKA come from the germline V gene (reference sequence). Trimming removed 5 bases at V and 0 bases at J, with 7 bases between. The chain's CDR3 is CSALLANYGYTF. The CDR3 DNA reads TGCAGTGCTTTATTAGCTAACTATGGCTACACCTTC.

This clonotype occurred a few times. The chain is built from TRBV14 and TRBJ2-2; tentatively, D is TRBD2 (6 bases). The CDR3 length is 14 residues. V lost 4 bases to trimming and J lost 6 bases, with 12 bases between them. Germline V lookup: CDR1 SGHDN, CDR2 FVKESK. Written as DNA, the CDR3 is TGTGCCAGCAGCCCGAGACTAGGGGCCGGGGAGCTGTTTTTT. It specifies CASSPRLGAGELFF.